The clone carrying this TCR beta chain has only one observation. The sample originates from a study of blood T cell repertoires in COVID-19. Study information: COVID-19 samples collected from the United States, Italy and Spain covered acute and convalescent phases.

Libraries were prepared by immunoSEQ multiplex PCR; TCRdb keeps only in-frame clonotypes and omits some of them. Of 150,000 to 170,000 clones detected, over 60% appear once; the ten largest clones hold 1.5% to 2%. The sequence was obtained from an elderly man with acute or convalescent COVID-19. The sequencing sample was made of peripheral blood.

The CDR3 DNA follows: TGTGCCAGCAGTTTTGCTGAAAGGACAGGGGACAATGAGCAGTTCTTC. It encodes CASSFAERTGDNEQFF. This chain links TRBV5-6 with TRBJ2-1; 9 nucleotides match TRBD1. The CDR3 is 16 amino acids. Trimming at V came to 5 bases and at J to 5 bases, leaving 11 bases not matched to a gene. The germline CDR1 and CDR2 sequences are SGHDT and YYEEEE. Drawing the rest from reference TRBV5-6 and TRBJ2-1, the complete variable domain is DAGVTQSPTHLIKTRGQQVTLRCSPKSGHDTVSWYQQALGQGPQFIFQYYEEEERQRGNFPDRFSGHQFPNYSSELNVNALLLGDSALYLCASSFAERTGDNEQFFGPGTRLTVL.